This passage covers 3 T cell receptor beta chains from one sample sequenced in a study of blood T cell repertoires in COVID-19. Only in-frame clones appear in the TCRdb table, and some are missing; sequencing was by immunoSEQ multiplex PCR. The sample comprises roughly 100,000 clones, 82% of which are singletons, and under 20% rests with the top ten. The sequencing sample was made of peripheral blood. The source is a man older than 75 with acute or convalescent COVID-19.

The chain combines TRBV6-5 with TRBJ2-4, with a weak D call TRBD1 (5 bases). This CDR3 comprises 13 residues. Looked up from germline, CDR1 is MNHEY and CDR2 is SVGAGI. V shed 7 bases and J shed 5 bases, with 12 bases lying between them. DNA for the CDR3: TGTGCCAGCAAAGGGATAGGGGAAAACATTCAGTACTTC. Its translation is CASKGIGENIQYF.

The rearrangement links TRBV19 to TRBJ1-5; D is unresolved. CDR1 is LNHDA and CDR2 is SQIVND in the germline V gene (reference sequence). The CDR3 runs 13 residues. The V gene lost 6 bases and the J gene lost 3 bases, with 9 bases spanning the gap. The chain's CDR3 is CASSGRDNQPQHF. CDR3 coding DNA: TGTGCCAGTAGCGGACGGGACAATCAGCCCCAGCATTTT.

This clone showed up just a few times. V is TRBV7-2 and J is TRBJ1-4; maybe TRBD1 (6 bases). Trimming shortened V by 2 bases and J by 8 bases, and 12 bases separated the two germline ends. Germline-derived CDR1 and CDR2 are SGHTA and FQGNSA. CDR3 length equals 14 residues. CDR3 coding DNA: TGTGCCAGCAGCTTAAACAGGGCAAGCGAAAAACTGTTTTTT. It yields the protein CASSLNRASEKLFF.